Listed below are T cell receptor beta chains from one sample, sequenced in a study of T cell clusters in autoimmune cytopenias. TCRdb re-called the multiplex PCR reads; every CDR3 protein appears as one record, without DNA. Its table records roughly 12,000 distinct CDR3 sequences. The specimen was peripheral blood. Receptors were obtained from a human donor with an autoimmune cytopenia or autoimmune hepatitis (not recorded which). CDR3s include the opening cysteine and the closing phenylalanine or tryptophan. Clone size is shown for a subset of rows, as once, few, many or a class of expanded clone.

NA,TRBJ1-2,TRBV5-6,CASSLASTGDGYGYTF
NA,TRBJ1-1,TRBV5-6,CASSLWGGLEAFF
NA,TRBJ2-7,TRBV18,CASSPKGYEQYF
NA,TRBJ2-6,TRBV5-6,CASSFTGANVLTF
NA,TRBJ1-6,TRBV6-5,CASSYRQGHSPLHF
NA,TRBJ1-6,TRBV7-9,CASSPDPGQGHSPLHF
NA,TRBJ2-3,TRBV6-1,CASSEGANYLTDTQYF
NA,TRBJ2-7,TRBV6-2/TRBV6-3,CASSYASGYEQYF
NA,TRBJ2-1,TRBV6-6,CAILVGDEQFF
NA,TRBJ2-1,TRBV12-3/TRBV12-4,CASRPAGGNSYNEQFF
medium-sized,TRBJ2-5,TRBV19,CASSIDRDSQETQYF
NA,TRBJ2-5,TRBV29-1,CSVSSGATRETQYF
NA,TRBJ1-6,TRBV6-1,CAISETGGNNSPLHF
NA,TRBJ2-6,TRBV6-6,CASTPWDRTVANVLTF
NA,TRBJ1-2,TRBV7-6,CASSLAGLEGYTF
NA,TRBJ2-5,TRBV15,CATSRGGTETQYF
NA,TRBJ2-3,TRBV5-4,CASSSRLAGGYTDTQYF
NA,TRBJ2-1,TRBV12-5,CASGFTSGGAYNEQFF
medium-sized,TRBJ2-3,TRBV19,CASGSTDTQYF
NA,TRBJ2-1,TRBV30,CAFRTGGFNEQFF
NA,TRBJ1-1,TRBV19,CASSIRDRNTEAFF
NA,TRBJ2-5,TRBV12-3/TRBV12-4,CASSFRAAQETQYF
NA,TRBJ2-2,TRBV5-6,CASSFGTGLGSGELFF
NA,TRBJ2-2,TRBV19,CASSTLRTGELFF
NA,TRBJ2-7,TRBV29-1,CSVRKAGSLLDEQYF